This T cell receptor (beta chain) was sequenced in a study of cytomegalovirus exposure and HLA in healthy donors. This clone was seen more than once but under ten times. Its antigen is undetermined. Germline V gene data show CDR1 as SEHNR and CDR2 as FQNEAQ (reference sequence). The CDR3 length is 14 residues. Trimming cost V 5 bases and J 1 base, with 11 bases left between them. Findings of the study overall: 87-base-pair reads could not separate some V segments, including TRBV6-2 and TRBV6-3.

The PCR contained 60 Vbeta and 13 Jbeta primers. Here immunoSEQ multiplex PCR was the method, and the copy in TCRdb shows in-frame clones only, minus some. Of almost 95,000 clones detected, 69% appear once; the ten largest clones hold around 2.5%. Source material: PBMCs. This TCR derives from a man aged 45 to 65 in good health and CMV-seronegative. This chain joins TRBV7-9 and TRBJ1-1, with a tentative D call TRBD1 (5 bases). The CDR3: CASSPRQRNTEAFF. The DNA for the CDR3 is TGTGCCAGCAGCCCACGACAGAGGAACACTGAAGCTTTCTTT.